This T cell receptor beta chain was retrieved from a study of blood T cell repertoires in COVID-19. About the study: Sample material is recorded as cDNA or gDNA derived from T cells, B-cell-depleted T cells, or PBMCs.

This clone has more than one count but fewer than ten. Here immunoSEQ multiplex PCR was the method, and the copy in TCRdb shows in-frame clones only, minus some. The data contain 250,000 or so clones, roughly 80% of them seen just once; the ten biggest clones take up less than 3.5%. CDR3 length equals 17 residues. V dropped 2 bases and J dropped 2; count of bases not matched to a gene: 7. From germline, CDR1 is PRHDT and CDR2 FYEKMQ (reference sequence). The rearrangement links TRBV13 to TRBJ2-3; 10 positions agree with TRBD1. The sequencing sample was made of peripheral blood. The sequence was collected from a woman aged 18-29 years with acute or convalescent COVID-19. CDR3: CASSLKMGQGFTDTQYF. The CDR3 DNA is TGTGCCAGCAGCTTAAAGATGGGACAGGGGTTCACAGATACGCAGTATTTT.